The present entry profiles one TCR beta chain with its context. The target antigen is unknown. There are 12 residues in the CDR3. V dropped 0 bases and J dropped 3 bases, with 0 bases sitting between them. Germline V CDR1 and CDR2: WNHNN, SYGVQD (reference sequence). The entirety of the isolated RNA underwent reverse transcription, so expressed TCRB transcripts were sequenced. Using immunoSEQ multiplex PCR, the repertoire was profiled, and TCRdb retains in-frame clones only, with some absent. Of around 710,000 clones detected, about an eighth appear once; the ten largest clones hold around 0.12%. This sample is drawn from a study of beta chain features in type 1 diabetes. Study results and caveats: In every one of the four CD4+ subsets, TCRB CDR3s were moderately but significantly shorter in Type 1 diabetes patients.

The receptor comes from a young man with type 1 diabetes. The sequenced material came from naive CD4+ T cells from blood. The chain carries TRBV10-1 and TRBJ2-1, with D uncertain. CDR3 in DNA: TGCGCCAGCAGTGAGTCCTACAATGAGCAGTTCTTC. Protein: CASSESYNEQFF.